This entry features one T cell receptor beta chain sequence. The antigen remains undetermined. This CDR3 spans 14 amino acids. The table came from immunoSEQ multiplex PCR; TCRdb's copy has only in-frame clones and leaves some out. The data show 150,000 to 190,000 clones, with 80% to 90% seen just once and about 8.9% held by the top ten. These data originate in a study of T cell responses to AZD1222 COVID-19 vaccine. Study-wide findings and caveats: Seropositive at baseline were only a handful of AZD1222 recipients. Spike as a whole was targeted by vaccine-associated CD4 TCRs, dominant at 160-218 and 743-854. Most donors were white British, females outnumbered males, and clonal diversity was possibly underestimated. Samples come after the peak T cell response, not at day 14.

This TCR derives from an adult who received the AZD1222 COVID-19 vaccine. The chain carries TRBV21-1 and TRBJ1-5; TRBD1, the table's D call, lacks a check against the DNA. TRBV21-1 is an annotated pseudogene. Sequencing was performed on peripheral blood, taken 28 days after the second AZD1222 dose. The CDR3 is CASSNVQLNQPQHF. CDR3 sequence (DNA): TGTGCCAGCAGCAACGTACAGTTGAATCAGCCCCAGCATTTT.